This passage covers 17 T cell receptor beta chains from one sample sequenced in a study of OX40 agonist ivuxolimab in advanced cancers. Method: immunoSEQ multiplex PCR; TCRdb's copy keeps in-frame clones and lacks some. The data contain 70,000 to 80,000 clones, around nine tenths of them singletons. The source material was CD4+ or CD8+ T cells sorted from blood, sampled in a trial of the OX40 agonist ivuxolimab. The receptors were gathered from an adult with an advanced solid tumor such as melanoma, head and neck, liver or kidney cancer.

This clone came up once. The chain uses TRBV2 and TRBJ2-3; a possible D gene is TRBD1 (6 bases). The CDR3 has 14 amino acids. Looked up from germline, CDR1 is SNHLY and CDR2 is FYNNEI. The V end lost 4 bases, the J end lost 6 bases, and 14 bases lay between the germline ends. CDR3 amino acids: CASSVGWTADTQYF. Here the CDR3 DNA reads TGTGCCAGCAGTGTCGGCTGGACAGCGGATACGCAGTATTTT.

This rearrangement joins TRBV5-1 to TRBJ2-5; D not certain. V was trimmed by 3 bases and J by 4 bases, leaving 16 bases between them. The CDR3 contains 15 residues. In germline, CDR1 is SGHRS, CDR2 YFSETQ. The CDR3 sequence: CASSYDTIWGETQYF. The CDR3 DNA follows: TGCGCCAGCAGCTACGACACCATCTGGGGAGAGACCCAGTACTTC.

The V call is TRBV27, the J call TRBJ1-2; the D gene is possibly TRBD1 (6 bases). The germline V gene encodes CDR1 MNHEY and CDR2 SMNVEV (reference sequence). This CDR3 is 15 amino acids long. Trimming removed 6 bases at V and 1 base at J, with 15 bases between. The CDR3 sequence is CASRRGGPGNYGYTF. CDR3 bases: TGTGCCAGCAGACGCGGGGGGCCGGGTAACTATGGCTACACCTTC.

This rearrangement joins TRBV6-6 to TRBJ2-1; no reliable D call. This CDR3 region has 10 residues. The V gene's germline CDR1 is MNHNY and CDR2 SVGAGI (reference sequence). Trimming pared 10 bases from V and 5 bases from J, leaving 6 bases between. The CDR3 DNA reads as TGTGCCATCGGACACAATGAGCAGTTCTTC. It encodes CAIGHNEQFF.

The V and J genes are TRBV7-2 and TRBJ2-5, with no clear D. The V end lost 0 bases, the J end lost 5 bases, and 16 bases lay between the germline ends. From germline, CDR1 is SGHTA and CDR2 FQGNSA. The CDR3 spans 16 residues. The CDR3, as DNA: TGTGCCAGCAGCTTAGCGTCAGGCAACGTCGGTGAGACCCAGTACTTC. Translated, it gives CASSLASGNVGETQYF.

The chain joins TRBV9 to TRBJ1-1; the D gene is possibly TRBD1 (5 bases). V was cut by 0 bases and J by 0 bases, with 12 bases left in between. The CDR3 has 16 residues. Per the germline V gene, CDR1 is SGDLS and CDR2 is YYNGEE. This chain's CDR3 is CASSVGPTVMNTEAFF. The DNA of the CDR3 is TGTGCCAGCAGCGTAGGGCCGACAGTAATGAACACTGAAGCTTTCTTT.

The rearrangement links TRBV10-3 to TRBJ2-3; 8 bases are a match to TRBD2. The V and J ends lost 10 bases and 2 bases, in that order; junction bases with no gene match: 8. Germline-derived CDR1 and CDR2 are ENHRY and SYGVKD. The CDR3 is 14 residues long. DNA of the CDR3: TGTGCCACCCGGGAGGGCCTTTCCACAGATACGCAGTATTTT. Protein sequence: CATREGLSTDTQYF.

This chain uses TRBV6-5 with TRBJ2-7; D call uncertain. Germline V CDR1 and CDR2: MNHEY, SVGAGI. V lost 8 bases to trimming and J lost 0 bases, with 5 bases between them. The CDR3 covers 11 residues. Here the CDR3 DNA reads TGTGCCAGCGGTCGCTCCTACGAGCAGTACTTC. Its translation is CASGRSYEQYF.

The chain joins TRBV5-5 to TRBJ2-5, with D tentatively TRBD1 (6 bases). The CDR3 extends over 14 amino acids. Germline CDR1 SGHKS, CDR2 YYEKEE (reference sequence). Trimming took 0 bases from V and 5 from J, leaving 11 bases between them. The CDR3: CASSLDRVVETQYF. For the CDR3, the DNA is TGTGCCAGCAGCTTGGACAGGGTGGTGGAGACCCAGTACTTC.

V usage is TRBV9 and J usage is TRBJ2-1; D might be TRBD1 (8 bases). Germline lookup yields CDR1 SGDLS and CDR2 YYNGEE. The CDR3 is made up of 18 amino acids. V gave up 4 bases and J gave up 5 bases, with 25 bases separating them. For the CDR3, the DNA is TGTGCCAGCAGCTCCCGCGGGGAGGGGGAGGACAGGGACAATGAGCAGTTCTTC. This codes for CASSSRGEGEDRDNEQFF.

In nucleotides, the CDR3 is TGTGCCAGCACTGGCGGGAGGGCGGGGGAGACCCAGTACTTC. Protein sequence: CASTGGRAGETQYF. The rearrangement joins TRBV28 to TRBJ2-5; the match to TRBD2 covers 9 bases. CDR1 and CDR2 (germline): MDHEN, SYDVKM. The CDR3 length is 14 residues. V was clipped by 7 bases and J by 5 bases; unmatched bases: 8.

This clone has only a few counts. The V call is TRBV30, the J call TRBJ1-6; D perhaps matches TRBD1 (5 bases). The CDR3 totals 16 residues. Germline CDR1 reads GTSNPN; CDR2 reads SVGIG (reference sequence). Trimming stripped 4 bases from V and 5 bases from J, with 18 bases between. The CDR3 DNA is TGTGCCTGGACCTGGTCGGGGGGATCGAATAATTCACCCCTCCACTTT. This codes for CAWTWSGGSNNSPLHF.

The rearrangement links TRBV18 to TRBJ1-6; no firm D call. CDR1 and CDR2 (germline): KGHSH, LQKENI. The V end was cut by 3 bases, the J end by 11 bases, with 20 bases between. The CDR3 extends over 16 amino acids. CDR3 bases: TGTGCCAGCTCACCCTACGCTGACGGAGGGTTTGCACCCCTCCACTTT. As protein: CASSPYADGGFAPLHF.

This rearrangement joins TRBV6-5 to TRBJ1-1; D unresolved. V gave up 5 bases and J gave up 4 bases, with 11 bases separating them. Germline V gene sequence: CDR1 MNHEY, CDR2 SVGAGI. The CDR3 runs to 13 residues. The CDR3 sequence: CASSELSRTEAFF. In nucleotides, the CDR3 is TGTGCCAGCAGTGAACTTAGTCGCACTGAAGCTTTCTTT.

The chain links TRBV6-5 to TRBJ1-1, with no clear D. The germline gives CDR1 MNHEY, CDR2 SVGAGI. This CDR3 contains 13 residues. V lost 4 bases and J lost 1, with 7 bases in between. DNA for the CDR3: TGTGCCAGCAGTTCTGGACGGAACACTGAAGCTTTCTTT. This gives the protein CASSSGRNTEAFF.

The chain is built from TRBV6-5 and TRBJ1-5, with D unresolved. V dropped 5 bases and J dropped 6 bases, with 11 bases sitting between them. Germline V gene sequence: CDR1 MNHEY, CDR2 SVGAGI. This CDR3 region has 13 residues. The CDR3 sequence is CASSAGGGQPQHF. As DNA, the CDR3 is TGTGCCAGCAGTGCCGGAGGAGGTCAGCCCCAGCATTTT.

The chain joins TRBV9 to TRBJ2-3, with D possibly being TRBD1 or TRBD2 (5 bases each). V shed 4 bases and J shed 5 bases, with 11 bases lying between them. CDR1 is SGDLS, CDR2 YYNGEE, per germline. The CDR3 length is 13 residues. Here the CDR3 reads CASSYTGGDTQYF. DNA of the CDR3: TGTGCCAGCAGCTACACTGGGGGAGATACGCAGTATTTT. The entire variable domain, with the rest obtained from reference TRBV9 and TRBJ2-3, is as follows: DSGVTQTPKHLITATGQRVTLRCSPRSGDLSVYWYQQSLDQGLQFLIQYYNGEERAKGNILERFSAQQFPDLHSELNLSSLELGDSALYFCASSYTGGDTQYFGPGTRLTVL.